This T cell receptor beta chain comes out of a study of regulatory T cells in long-lasting Graves disease (dated by TCRdb to the early 2020s). For the study in its entirety: In the newly diagnosed Graves' disease group, patients had been taking antithyroid drugs for less than 3 months. Peripheral blood TCR sequencing and RNA sequencing compared persistent Graves' disease patients with newly diagnosed Graves' disease patients. The study was registered as a clinical trial and conducted in China. A total of roughly 35 samples were covered by TCR sequencing, comprising roughly 13 persistent and roughly 20 newly diagnosed Graves' disease patients. Broader findings and caveats from the paper: Lower TCR Shannon entropy and fewer highly expanded clones were observed in persistent Graves' disease patients than in newly diagnosed patients, which suggested clonal expansion. Because the primary lesion, thyroid tissue, could not be accessed, the study looked at peripheral blood alone. Only the TCR beta chain was sequenced and analyzed. The authors acknowledged the small sample size as a limitation that may reduce accuracy. Patients with persistent disease shared more public clonotypes (about 2,500) than newly diagnosed patients did (around 1,000). Preferential use of TRBV28, TRBJ1-2 and TRBJ2-5 was observed in persistent disease, whereas TRBV20-1 and TRBJ2-1 were favored in newly diagnosed disease.

The CDR3, from cysteine to phenylalanine, totals 14 residues. Here the CDR3 DNA is all that survives: 42 bases in frame from base 1. The V end gives up 5 bases and the J end 5 bases, leaving 5 bases in the junction not matched to a gene. As regards this clonotype: Which antigen it targets is not known. Nothing much larger sits one base from this clone, and base qualities are not available.

According to the study, the label for this sample's time point signals: newly diagnosed GD, antithyroid drugs for less than 3 months. For both TCR sequencing and RNA sequencing, RNA was extracted from PBMCs using TRIzol. Graves' disease was diagnosed according to American Thyroid Association guidelines. The patients came from an endocrinology department in Xi'an, China. From each patient, approximately 9 milliliters of peripheral blood was collected into an EDTA anticoagulant tube. Ficoll Paque Plus density gradient separation was used to isolate PBMCs, and no additional T cell sorting was done. An Agilent 2100 Bioanalyzer and agarose gel were used to assess RNA quality, and a NanoDrop 2000 was used to measure RNA concentration. The library was built by means of multiplex PCR. Instrument on record: Illumina HiSeq 4000. To build TCR beta libraries, CDR3 regions were amplified by Arm-PCR using iRepertoire HTBI primers. Before sequencing, the PCR products underwent gel purification. The authors' analysis ran thus. Gene usage analysis of CDR3 amino acid clonotypes used the approximately 62 TRBV and 12 to 15 TRBJ segments found across samples. COPE and FqMerger were used to merge the filtered high-quality paired reads into contigs. BLAST was used to align contigs to IMGT TRBV, TRBD and TRBJ reference genes, with CDR3 defined following IMGT. Any clonotype with a frequency above 0.1% was classified as a highly expanded clone. Repertoire diversity was measured by Shannon entropy, and V-J evenness by the Gini coefficient. A clonotype found in more than one individual was treated as public. TCRdb cleaned the public reads at Q25 with fastp, built clones with MiXCR and kept in-frame beta chains. Here each entry gathers all rows of one CDR3 protein and keeps the most common genes and DNA. None of the V and J calls come from the authors' own analysis; TCRdb made them. This sample holds about 320,000 distinct CDR3 sequences; more than 15% were observed only once. The top ten clonotypes cover about two fifths of the sample.

This specimen was peripheral blood mononuclear cells (PBMCs), taken at new diagnosis, from a patient treated with antithyroid drugs. The sequence joins TRBV12-3 or TRBV12-4 to TRBJ2-1; 8 junctional bases match TRBD2. This sequence was found in a female donor with Graves disease. The CDR3 in this case is CASSGLGLDNEQFF. The DNA sequence is given as TGTGCCAGCAGTGGACTGGGACTAGACAATGAGCAGTTCTTC.